One and the same sample provided the 9 T cell receptor beta chains below, sequenced in a study of CD8+ T cells in alopecia areata (dated by TCRdb to between 2018 and 2020). What the time point label conveys for this sample: four to five weeks on oral tofacitinib. The treatment or condition label here, explained by the study, means: oral pan-JAK inhibitor, 5-10 mg twice daily. Library construction relied on the immunoSEQ multiplex PCR assay. RNA was extracted from all samples and reverse transcribed into cDNA as template for TCR sequencing. The table comes from immuneACCESS by way of TCRdb, which keeps in-frame sequences with V and J called. Part of the clones is missing from these tables; in studies checked, under half for an unresolved V gene and the rest for unknown reasons. For this sample the table gives about 160,000 clones, of which about two thirds were detected only once. The ten biggest clones cover more than 0.7% of the sample.

This specimen was CD4+ T cells sorted from blood, taken at week 4, from a patient treated with tofacitinib. Receptors were obtained from a human donor with alopecia areata.

The gene calls are TRBV29-1 and TRBJ2-7, with 11 bases identical to TRBD2. The germline CDR1 and CDR2 sequences are SQVTM and ANQGSEA. With 7 bases clipped from V and 3 bases from J, the junction kept 8 bases outside the gene matches. The CDR3 loop spans 14 amino acids. This CDR3 reads CSAALAGEVYEQYF. The CDR3 coding sequence is TGCAGCGCTGCACTAGCGGGGGAGGTCTACGAGCAGTACTTC.

The genes are TRBV5-1 and TRBJ2-7, with D possibly TRBD1 on 6 matching bases. V gave up 0 bases and J gave up 6 bases, with 10 bases separating them. Germline V gene data show CDR1 as SGHRS and CDR2 as YFSETQ. This CDR3 region has 13 residues. This CDR3 reads CASSLDRVAEQYF. CDR3 nucleotide sequence: TGCGCCAGCAGCTTGGACAGGGTGGCCGAGCAGTACTTC.

The V gene is TRBV2, the J gene TRBJ2-5; possibly TRBD2 for D (6 bases). The CDR3 runs to 12 residues. Per germline, CDR1 SNHLY and CDR2 FYNNEI. Trimming removed 2 bases from V and 5 bases from J, with 6 bases in between. The CDR3 sequence is CASSELAETQYF. CDR3 nucleotide sequence: TGTGCCAGCAGTGAACTAGCGGAGACCCAGTACTTC.

The rearrangement links TRBV30 to TRBJ1-2; tentative D call: TRBD1 (5 bases). Deletions cut 6 bases from V and 8 bases from J, with 16 bases between. Germline V gene sequence: CDR1 GTSNPN, CDR2 SVGIG (reference sequence). This CDR3 region has 12 residues. The CDR3 here is CACTWGIYGYTF. The CDR3 DNA follows: TGTGCCTGCACCTGGGGGATTTACGGCTACACCTTC.

The genes are TRBV30 and TRBJ2-7; D tentatively fits TRBD1 or TRBD2 (5 bases each). The germline V gene has CDR1 GTSNPN and CDR2 SVGIG (reference sequence). This CDR3 comprises 12 residues. The ends were cut back, 1 base at V and 7 bases at J, with 11 bases in the middle. CDR3 residues: CAWSDGTTEQYF. CDR3 nucleotides: TGTGCCTGGAGTGACGGGACCACAGAGCAGTACTTC.

This clone was seen repeatedly, ten times or more. The chain links TRBV11-2 to TRBJ2-7; no clear D gene. V was shortened by 0 bases and J by 6 bases, with 12 bases between the two germline ends. The CDR3 is made up of 14 amino acids. Per the germline V gene, CDR1 is SGHAT and CDR2 is FQNNGV. The CDR3 DNA is TGTGCCAGCAGCTTAGAGTACTTCGAGCCCGAGCAGTACTTC. This sequence encodes CASSLEYFEPEQYF.

The genes are TRBV7-2 and TRBJ1-2; 7 bases align to TRBD1. J lost 7 bases, V lost 7 bases, and 9 bases had no gene match. The CDR3 loop spans 13 amino acids. Germline CDR1 and CDR2: SGHTA and FQGNSA. The CDR3 spells CASNPTGEGGYTF. The DNA for the CDR3 is TGTGCCAGCAACCCAACAGGGGAAGGTGGCTACACCTTC.

This sequence joins TRBV2 and TRBJ1-2; D is possibly TRBD1 (5 bases). From germline, CDR1 is SNHLY and CDR2 FYNNEI. The V gene lost 6 bases and the J gene lost 4 bases, with 9 bases spanning the gap. CDR3 length: 12 residues. This CDR3 is CASSAGRYGYTF. CDR3 in DNA: TGTGCCAGCAGCGCAGGGCGCTATGGCTACACCTTC.

This chain joins TRBV2 and TRBJ2-1; no reliable D call. With 6 bases removed from V and 14 bases from J, the gap between germline ends came to 17 bases. CDR1 and CDR2 (germline): SNHLY, FYNNEI. This CDR3 has 12 residues. Here the CDR3 reads CASSFSRIEEFF. DNA for the CDR3: TGTGCCAGCAGCTTTTCGCGAATCGAAGAGTTCTTC.